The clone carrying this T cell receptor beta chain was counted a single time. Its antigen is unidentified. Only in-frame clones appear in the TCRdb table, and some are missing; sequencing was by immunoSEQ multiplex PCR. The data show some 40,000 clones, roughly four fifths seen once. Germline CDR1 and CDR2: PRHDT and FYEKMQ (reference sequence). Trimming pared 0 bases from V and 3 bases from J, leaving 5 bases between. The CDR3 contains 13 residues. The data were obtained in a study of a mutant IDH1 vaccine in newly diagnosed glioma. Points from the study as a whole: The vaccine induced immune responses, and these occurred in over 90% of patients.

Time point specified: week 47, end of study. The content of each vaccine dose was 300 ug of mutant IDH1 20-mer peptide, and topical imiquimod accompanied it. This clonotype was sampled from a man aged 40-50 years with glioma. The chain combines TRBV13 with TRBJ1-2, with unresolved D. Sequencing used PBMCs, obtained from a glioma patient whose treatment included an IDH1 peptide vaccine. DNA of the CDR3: TGTGCCAGCAGCTTAGGCCAGGACTATGGCTACACCTTC. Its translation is CASSLGQDYGYTF.